This TCR beta chain stems from a study of Graves' ophthalmopathy and Graves' hyperthyroidism. Study-level points and caveats: Discriminating ophthalmopathy from stable hyperthyroidism, a 13-signature model attained a sensitivity of under 90% and a specificity of roughly 81%. The model forecast ophthalmopathy progression, reaching roughly 71% sensitivity and around 75% specificity.

No donor had other autoimmune disease, uncontrolled infection, pregnancy or lactation. Each diagnosis was determined on the basis of clinical symptoms, serum thyroxine, TRAb, thyroid ultrasound and orbital computed tomography. Beta-chain TCR CDR3 regions were amplified from RNA transcripts. Second-round multiplex PCR came after a first-round RT-PCR that employed HTBI primers. Each CDR3 protein gets one entry after TCRdb re-called the multiplex PCR reads with MiXCR. The sample lists around 1,000,000 distinct CDR3 sequences, approximately 35% occurring once. CDR1 is SGHTA and CDR2 is FQGNSA in the germline V gene. The CDR3 covers 15 residues. Comments on this clonotype: Antigen: not known. A much larger clone lies one base from this, so it may be a read error.

Material for sequencing was peripheral blood or thyroid tissue (not recorded which). This TCR derives from an adult man with Graves' hyperthyroidism. The V call is TRBV7-2, the J call TRBJ2-7; the D gene is possibly TRBD2 (6 bases). CDR3 sequence: CAGSLGLSLSYEQYF. The CDR3 nucleotides read TGTGCCGGCAGCTTGGGACTCTCGCTCTCCTACGAGCAGTACTTC.